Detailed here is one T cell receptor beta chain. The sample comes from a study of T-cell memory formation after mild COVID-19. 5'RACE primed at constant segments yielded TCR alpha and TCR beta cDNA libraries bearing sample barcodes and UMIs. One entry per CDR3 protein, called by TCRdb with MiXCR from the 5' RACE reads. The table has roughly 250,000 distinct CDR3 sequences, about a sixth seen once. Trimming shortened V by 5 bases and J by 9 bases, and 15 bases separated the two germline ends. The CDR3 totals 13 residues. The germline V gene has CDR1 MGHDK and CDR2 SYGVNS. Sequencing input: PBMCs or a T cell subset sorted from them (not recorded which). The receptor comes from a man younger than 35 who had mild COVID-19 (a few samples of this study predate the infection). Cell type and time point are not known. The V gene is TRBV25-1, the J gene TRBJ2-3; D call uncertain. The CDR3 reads CASSPTPLGTQYF. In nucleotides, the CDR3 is TGTGCCAGCAGTCCGACGCCCCTTGGAACGCAGTATTTT.